This T cell receptor beta chain comes out of a study of Ad26.COV2.S vaccination and SARS-CoV-2 variants. Study information: Once, or twice with 56 days between doses, Ad26.COV2.S was given intramuscularly.

Here immunoSEQ multiplex PCR was the method, and the copy in TCRdb shows in-frame clones only, minus some. In the table there are under 250,000 clones, around 85% of which are singletons. The CDR3 length is 16 residues. Germline CDR1 and CDR2: LGHNA and YNFKEQ. V lost 1 base, J lost 3 bases, and 13 bases lay in between. Treatment: about 20 received Ad26.COV2.S at low or high dose, single or two shots; about 5 received placebo; per-sample allocation not given. Following the first vaccine or placebo injection, samples were taken on day 63. Specimen: peripheral blood, collected in a trial of Ad26.COV2.S vaccine versus placebo. This TCR was recovered from a person aged 18-65 years who received the Ad26.COV2.S COVID-19 vaccine or a placebo. The V and J genes are TRBV4-2 and TRBJ2-1; D may correspond to TRBD1 or TRBD2 (5 bases each). The CDR3 DNA reads TGTGCCAGCAGCCAAGGGGTACAGGAGGACTACAATGAGCAGTTCTTC. Its translation: CASSQGVQEDYNEQFF.